Following are 25 T cell receptor beta chains from one sample sequenced in a study of PD-1 blockade in classical Hodgkin lymphoma. Here immunoSEQ multiplex PCR was the method, and the copy in TCRdb shows in-frame clones only, minus some. The sample has approximately 14,000 clones, over 80% seen once. Patients all relapsed after autologous stem cell transplantation, and there was variation in brentuximab vedotin exposure. The material was peripheral blood mononuclear cells (PBMCs), obtained at baseline. These receptors all come from a human donor with classical Hodgkin lymphoma.

The chain carries TRBV5-1 and TRBJ2-5, with 7 bases matching TRBD1. J was trimmed by 2 bases and V by 0 bases; bases with no gene match: 1. This CDR3 is built from 14 residues. Per germline, CDR1 SGHRS and CDR2 YFSETQ. The CDR3 here is CASSLVGQQETQYF. In nucleotides, the CDR3 is TGCGCCAGCAGCTTGGTGGGACAGCAAGAGACCCAGTACTTC. The whole variable domain, remainder taken from reference TRBV5-1 and TRBJ2-5, is KAGVTQTPRYLIKTRGQQVTLSCSPISGHRSVSWYQQTPGQGLQFLFEYFSETQRNKGNFPGRFSGRQFSNSRSEMNVSTLELGDSALYLCASSLVGQQETQYFGPGTRLLVL.

CDR3 amino acids: CASSKRAGGSYNEQFF. The CDR3 coding sequence is TGCGCCAGCAGCAAAAGAGCGGGGGGTTCCTACAATGAGCAGTTCTTC. The rearrangement links TRBV5-1 to TRBJ2-1, with 9 bases identical to TRBD2. The CDR3 spans 16 residues. V gave up 4 bases and J gave up 1 base; unmatched junction bases: 6. Germline values: CDR1 SGHRS, CDR2 YFSETQ.

V and J are TRBV7-2 and TRBJ1-3; no clear D. The CDR3 contains 14 residues. CDR1 is SGHTA and CDR2 is FQGNSA in the germline V gene. The V end lost 6 bases, the J end lost 2 bases, and 11 bases lay between the germline ends. The CDR3 DNA is TGTGCCAGCAGATCCGCCGAGCCTGGAAACACCATATATTTT. It codes for CASRSAEPGNTIYF.

J is TRBJ1-3 and V is TRBV5-1; no clear D. CDR1 is SGHRS and CDR2 is YFSETQ in the germline V gene. Trimming cost V 0 bases and J 4 bases, with 14 bases left between them. The CDR3 covers 16 residues. The CDR3 DNA follows: TGCGCCAGCAGCTTGGTCGGCAGGAGTGAGGGAAACACCATATATTTT. This translates into CASSLVGRSEGNTIYF. The variable domain in full, completed from reference TRBV5-1 and TRBJ1-3, reads KAGVTQTPRYLIKTRGQQVTLSCSPISGHRSVSWYQQTPGQGLQFLFEYFSETQRNKGNFPGRFSGRQFSNSRSEMNVSTLELGDSALYLCASSLVGRSEGNTIYFGEGSWLTVV.

The CDR3 loop reads CASSPFRLAGVADTQYF. The CDR3 bases are TGTGCCAGCTCACCATTCAGACTAGCGGGGGTGGCAGATACGCAGTATTTT. The rearrangement uses TRBV18 and TRBJ2-3; 12 positions match TRBD2. The V segment lost 2 bases and the J segment 4 bases; nucleotides outside the gene matches: 7. The length of the CDR3 is 17 residues. The germline gives CDR1 KGHSH, CDR2 LQKENI.

V is TRBV6-4 and J is TRBJ2-5; 8 bases are shared with TRBD1. The CDR3 totals 15 residues. The V segment lost 8 bases and the J segment 4 bases; nucleotides outside the gene matches: 12. The V gene's germline CDR1 is MRHNA and CDR2 SNTAGT. The DNA for the CDR3 is TGTGCCAGCCCTTCTGGACAGGGAATAGGAGAGACCCAGTACTTC. Protein sequence: CASPSGQGIGETQYF.

V and J are TRBV9 and TRBJ1-2; D is possibly TRBD1 (6 bases). The V end lost 5 bases, the J end lost 2 bases, and 13 bases lay between the germline ends. Looked up from germline, CDR1 is SGDLS and CDR2 is YYNGEE. The CDR3 length is 14 residues. CDR3 DNA: TGTGCCAGCAGTAAAGGACAGAGCAACTATGGCTACACCTTC. Translated: CASSKGQSNYGYTF.

The V and J genes are TRBV9 and TRBJ1-2; D possibly corresponds to TRBD1 (5 bases). The V end was cut by 4 bases, the J end by 7 bases, with 17 bases between. The CDR3 totals 14 residues. Germline V gives CDR1 SGDLS, CDR2 YYNGEE. CDR3 DNA sequence: TGTGCCAGCAGCTATCCGGGGGTGCAGTCTGGCTACACCTTC. Its protein is CASSYPGVQSGYTF.

This chain connects TRBV9 to TRBJ1-4; maybe TRBD1 (5 bases). Germline CDR1 reads SGDLS; CDR2 reads YYNGEE. The V end lost 3 bases, the J end lost 10 bases, and 19 bases lay between the germline ends. The CDR3 sequence is 15 residues long. The CDR3 nucleotides are TGTGCCAGCAGCGCCTACCGGGACTCCCGTGGAAAACTGTTTTTT. Amino acid sequence: CASSAYRDSRGKLFF.

The chain employs TRBV27 and TRBJ2-5; D is ambiguous. Germline V gene sequence: CDR1 MNHEY, CDR2 SMNVEV (reference sequence). This CDR3 comprises 13 residues. Deletions cut 6 bases from V and 1 base from J, with 9 bases between. CDR3 DNA: TGTGCCAGCAGACTGTGGAGCCAAGAGACCCAGTACTTC. It yields the protein CASRLWSQETQYF.

This chain joins TRBV15 and TRBJ1-2; 7 bases fit TRBD1. Germline V CDR1 and CDR2: LNHNV, YYDKDF (reference sequence). V trimming: 6 bases; J trimming: 4 bases; junction bases outside the gene matches: 5. The CDR3 is 13 residues long. CDR3 in DNA: TGTGCCACCAGAAGACAGGGAAGCTATGGCTACACCTTC. Translating it yields CATRRQGSYGYTF.

V is TRBV5-4 and J is TRBJ2-1, with 12 bases identical to TRBD1. CDR1 is SGHNT and CDR2 is YYREEE in the germline V gene (reference sequence). The junction had 5 bases not matched to a gene; V was cut back by 2 bases and J by 5 bases. The CDR3 contains 16 residues. CDR3: CASSLPGQGAHNEQFF. The CDR3 nucleotides are TGTGCCAGCAGCTTACCGGGACAGGGGGCCCACAATGAGCAGTTCTTC.

The genes are TRBV2 and TRBJ2-7, with 9 bases matching TRBD1. The CDR3 covers 14 residues. Germline assignment: CDR1 SNHLY and CDR2 FYNNEI. V was clipped by 6 bases and J by 0 bases; unmatched bases: 3. CDR3 residues: CASSRQGGSYEQYF. CDR3 coding DNA: TGTGCCAGCAGCCGACAGGGGGGCTCCTACGAGCAGTACTTC. Drawing the rest from reference TRBV2 and TRBJ2-7, the complete variable domain is EPEVTQTPSHQVTQMGQEVILRCVPISNHLYFYWYRQILGQKVEFLVSFYNNEISEKSEIFDDQFSVERPDGSNFTLKIRSTKLEDSAMYFCASSRQGGSYEQYFGPGTRLTVT.

The chain recombines TRBV19 with TRBJ1-5; 7 positions match TRBD1. V was clipped by 4 bases and J by 0 bases; unmatched bases: 3. Germline CDR1 and CDR2: LNHDA and SQIVND (reference sequence). The length of the CDR3 is 15 residues. The CDR3 DNA follows: TGTGCCAGTAGTAGAACAGGGGTTAGCAATCAGCCCCAGCATTTT. It specifies CASSRTGVSNQPQHF.

The genes are TRBV9 and TRBJ1-2; 7 nucleotides align to TRBD1. With V trimmed by 5 bases and J by 4 bases, 5 bases remained unmatched. The CDR3 loop spans 13 amino acids. Per the germline V gene, CDR1 is SGDLS and CDR2 is YYNGEE. CDR3 sequence (DNA): TGTGCCAGCAGTCCGACAGGGAGCTATGGCTACACCTTC. It codes for CASSPTGSYGYTF.

This clone turned up a few times. This chain joins TRBV27 and TRBJ1-1, with D possibly matching TRBD1 (5 bases). This CDR3 comprises 15 residues. The ends were cut back, 2 bases at V and 4 bases at J, with 14 bases in the middle. Germline loops: CDR1 MNHEY, CDR2 SMNVEV (reference sequence). CDR3 bases: TGTGCCAGCAGTTTAGTAGCAGGGAGAAGCACTGAAGCTTTCTTT. It yields the protein CASSLVAGRSTEAFF.

The chain employs TRBV7-8 and TRBJ2-7, with D possibly being TRBD2 (6 bases). This CDR3 comprises 15 residues. Germline V gene lookup returns CDR1 SGHVS and CDR2 FQNEAQ. The V end lost 2 bases, the J end lost 6 bases, and 17 bases lay between the germline ends. The CDR3 loop reads CASSLLAGPGVEQYF. CDR3 coding DNA: TGTGCCAGCAGCTTATTGGCGGGGCCTGGGGTCGAGCAGTACTTC.

This chain uses TRBV5-4 with TRBJ2-3, with TRBD1 identical over 10 bases. Germline trimming cut 4 bases from V and 2 bases from J; bases unmatched to any gene: 7. CDR3 length equals 16 residues. CDR1 and CDR2 (germline): SGHNT, YYREEE (reference sequence). CDR3 protein: CASSRRDRGITDTQYF. The CDR3 nucleotides are TGTGCCAGCAGCCGTAGGGACAGGGGCATCACAGATACGCAGTATTTT.

This rearrangement joins TRBV2 to TRBJ1-5, with D uncertain. The CDR3 has 15 amino acids. Looked up from germline, CDR1 is SNHLY and CDR2 is FYNNEI. V gave up 3 bases and J gave up 3 bases, with 12 bases separating them. CDR3 sequence (DNA): TGTGCCAGCAGTGAGTCACAGCCGTACAATCAGCCCCAGCATTTT. Translating gives CASSESQPYNQPQHF.

The V gene is TRBV28, the J gene TRBJ2-1; D remains unclear. This CDR3 is 14 amino acids long. V was cut by 6 bases and J by 1 base, with 10 bases left in between. Germline CDR1 is MDHEN and CDR2 is SYDVKM. CDR3: CASRVPISYNEQFF. DNA for the CDR3: TGTGCCAGCAGGGTCCCCATATCCTACAATGAGCAGTTCTTC.

The chain employs TRBV10-3 and TRBJ2-7; 7 bases fit TRBD1. The ends lost 10 bases at V and 1 base at J; junction bases unmatched: 10. Germline V gene lookup returns CDR1 ENHRY and CDR2 SYGVKD. The CDR3 is 14 residues long. CDR3 bases: TGTGCCACGGAGGAACCGGGACAGTCCTACGAGCAGTACTTC. It yields the protein CATEEPGQSYEQYF.

The sample holds one count of this clone. The chain couples TRBV5-5 to TRBJ2-5; D may be TRBD1 (5 bases). The V end lost 0 bases, the J end lost 1 base, and 7 bases lay between the germline ends. CDR1 is SGHKS, CDR2 YYEKEE, per germline (reference sequence). The CDR3 has 14 amino acids. For the CDR3, the DNA is TGTGCCAGCAGCTTGGTGGGGCTCCAAGAGACCCAGTACTTC. This sequence encodes CASSLVGLQETQYF.

The chain uses TRBV2 and TRBJ2-5, with 15 nucleotides matching TRBD2. CDR3 length equals 18 residues. After removal of 4 bases from V and 5 bases from J, the junction contained 11 bases not matched to a gene. Germline V gene data show CDR1 as SNHLY and CDR2 as FYNNEI. The CDR3 DNA reads TGTGCCAGCAGTGGCGGACTAGCGGGAGGGCCAGCGAGGGAGACCCAGTACTTC. Translated, it gives CASSGGLAGGPARETQYF.

The chain links TRBV5-1 to TRBJ2-1, with 7 bases that match TRBD2. V lost 0 bases and J lost 5; bases outside the gene matches: 8. This CDR3 has 16 amino acids. The V gene's germline CDR1 is SGHRS and CDR2 YFSETQ. CDR3 DNA: TGCGCCAGCAGCTTGGTGTTTGCGGGAGAAAACAATGAGCAGTTCTTC. Protein sequence: CASSLVFAGENNEQFF. The full variable domain, with the rest looked up from reference TRBV5-1 and TRBJ2-1, is KAGVTQTPRYLIKTRGQQVTLSCSPISGHRSVSWYQQTPGQGLQFLFEYFSETQRNKGNFPGRFSGRQFSNSRSEMNVSTLELGDSALYLCASSLVFAGENNEQFFGPGTRLTVL.

The chain couples TRBV2 to TRBJ1-3; the D gene is possibly TRBD1 (6 bases). This CDR3 has 16 residues. The germline CDR1 and CDR2 sequences are SNHLY and FYNNEI. V gave up 5 bases and J gave up 0 bases, with 14 bases separating them. In DNA, the CDR3 is TGTGCCAGCAGTATGTGGGACATCAGCTCTGGAAACACCATATATTTT. It codes for CASSMWDISSGNTIYF.